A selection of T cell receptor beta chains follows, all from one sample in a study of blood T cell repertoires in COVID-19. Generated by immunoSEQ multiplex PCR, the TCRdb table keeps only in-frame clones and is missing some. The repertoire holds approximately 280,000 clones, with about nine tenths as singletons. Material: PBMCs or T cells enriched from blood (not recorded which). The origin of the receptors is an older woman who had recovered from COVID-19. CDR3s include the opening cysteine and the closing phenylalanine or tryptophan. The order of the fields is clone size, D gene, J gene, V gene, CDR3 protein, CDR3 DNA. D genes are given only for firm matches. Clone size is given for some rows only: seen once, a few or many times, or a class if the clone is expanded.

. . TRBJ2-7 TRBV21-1 CASSIIYRASINIARSYEQYF TGTGCCAGCAGCATCATTTACCGGGCTAGCATCAACATTGCCCGGTCCTACGAGCAGTACTTC
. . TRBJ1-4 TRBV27 CASSPWGHNPGQPNEKLFF TGTGCCAGCAGTCCCTGGGGCCACAATCCCGGGCAACCGAATGAAAAACTGTTTTTT
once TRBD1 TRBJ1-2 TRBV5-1 CASSNGQDSYGYTF TGCGCCAGCAGCAATGGACAGGACTCCTATGGCTACACCTTC
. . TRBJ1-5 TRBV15 CATSRAQGRGQPQHF TGTGCCACCAGCAGAGCTCAGGGGCGAGGGCAGCCCCAGCATTTT
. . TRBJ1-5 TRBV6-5 CASREGISNQPQHF TGTGCCAGCAGAGAGGGAATTAGCAATCAGCCCCAGCATTTT
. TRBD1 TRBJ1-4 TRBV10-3 CAISAGTGDEKLFF TGTGCCATCAGTGCCGGGACAGGGGATGAAAAACTGTTTTTT
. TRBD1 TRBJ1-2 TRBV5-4 CASSATDRGPYGYTF TGTGCCAGCAGCGCGACGGACAGGGGGCCCTATGGCTACACCTTC
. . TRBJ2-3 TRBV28 CASSLLADTQYF TGTGCCAGCAGTTTATTAGCAGATACGCAGTATTTT
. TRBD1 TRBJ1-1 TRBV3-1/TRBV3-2 CASSQRPGQQNTEAFF TGTGCCAGCAGCCAACGGCCGGGACAGCAGAACACTGAAGCTTTCTTT
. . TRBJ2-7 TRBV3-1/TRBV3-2 CASNGDNSYEQYF TGTGCCAGTAACGGGGACAACTCCTACGAGCAGTACTTC
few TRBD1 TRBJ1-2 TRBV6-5 CASSPRTGLDGGYTF TGTGCCAGCAGTCCGCGGACAGGGCTGGACGGGGGCTACACCTTC
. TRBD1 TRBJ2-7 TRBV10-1 CASSDPKDRGSYEQYF TGCGCCAGCAGTGACCCCAAGGACAGGGGCTCCTACGAGCAGTACTTC
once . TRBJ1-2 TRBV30 CAWSGGFNYGYTF TGTGCCTGGAGCGGAGGATTCAACTATGGCTACACCTTC
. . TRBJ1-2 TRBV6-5 CASSYSSGGYGYTF TGTGCCAGCAGTTATTCAAGCGGGGGGTATGGCTACACCTTC
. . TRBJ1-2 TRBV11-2 CASSLQTGEYGYTF TGTGCCAGCAGCTTACAGACAGGCGAGTATGGCTACACCTTC
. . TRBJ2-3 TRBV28 CASRIAGLRTDTQYF TGTGCCAGCAGGATAGCCGGACTACGCACAGATACGCAGTATTTT
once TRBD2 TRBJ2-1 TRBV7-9 CASSPLAGHNEQFF TGTGCCAGCAGCCCATTAGCGGGCCACAATGAGCAGTTCTTC
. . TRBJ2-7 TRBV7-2 CASSLATGSKQYF TGTGCCAGCAGCTTGGCGACAGGTTCGAAGCAGTACTTC
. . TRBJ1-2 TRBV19 CASSIRVREGGYTF TGTGCCAGTAGTATCCGGGTCAGGGAGGGTGGCTACACCTTC
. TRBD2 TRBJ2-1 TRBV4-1 CASSQEGTRMSKEQFF TGCGCCAGCAGCCAAGAAGGGACTAGGATGTCAAAGGAGCAGTTCTTC
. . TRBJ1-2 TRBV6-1 CASSESQGLYGYTF TGTGCCAGCAGTGAATCCCAGGGGCTCTATGGCTACACCTTC
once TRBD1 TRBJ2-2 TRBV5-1 CASRDRGLNTGELFF TGCGCCAGCAGGGACAGGGGGCTGAACACCGGGGAGCTGTTTTTT
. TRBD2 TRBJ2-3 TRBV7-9 CASSTGGSTDTQYF TGTGCCAGCAGCACGGGAGGGAGCACAGATACGCAGTATTTT
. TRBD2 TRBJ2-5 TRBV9 CASSASGTSGIYQETQYF TGTGCCAGCAGCGCATCCGGGACTAGCGGGATTTACCAAGAGACCCAGTACTTC
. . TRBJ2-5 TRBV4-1 CASSQVIVIENQYF TGCGCCAGCAGCCAAGTTATAGTGATAGAGAACCAGTACTTC
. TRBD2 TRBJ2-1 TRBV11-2 CASSLVAGGRNEQFF TGTGCCAGCAGCTTAGTAGCGGGGGGCCGCAATGAGCAGTTCTTC
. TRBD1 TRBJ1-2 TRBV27 CASVKTGTSLSYGYTF TGTGCCAGCGTGAAGACAGGGACCTCTCTAAGCTATGGCTACACCTTC
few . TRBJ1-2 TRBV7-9 CASSLAGGWDGYTF TGTGCCAGCAGCTTAGCTGGGGGCTGGGATGGCTACACCTTC
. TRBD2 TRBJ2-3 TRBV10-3 CAISQSGAVGLDTQYF TGTGCCATCAGTCAAAGCGGGGCTGTCGGGTTGGATACGCAGTATTTT
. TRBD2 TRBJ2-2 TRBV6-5 CASAQRGNTGELFF TGTGCCAGCGCTCAGCGGGGGAACACCGGGGAGCTGTTTTTT
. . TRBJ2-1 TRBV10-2 CASSPGLGNNEQFF TGCGCCAGCAGCCCTGGACTGGGGAACAATGAGCAGTTCTTC
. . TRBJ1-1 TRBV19 CASSIDLTAGIGAEAFF TGTGCCAGTAGTATAGATCTAACAGCCGGGATCGGGGCTGAAGCTTTCTTT
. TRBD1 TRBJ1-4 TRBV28 CASNDRGNKIPNEKLFF TGTGCCAGCAACGACAGGGGAAATAAGATCCCTAATGAAAAACTGTTTTTT
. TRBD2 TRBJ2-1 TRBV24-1 CATTGTSGGLYNEQFF TGTGCCACCACTGGGACTAGCGGGGGGCTATACAATGAGCAGTTCTTC
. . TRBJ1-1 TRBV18 CASSPIGGNTEAFF TGTGCCAGCTCACCAATCGGGGGTAACACTGAAGCTTTCTTT
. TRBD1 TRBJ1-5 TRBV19 CATQVGQGANQPQHF TGTGCCACCCAGGTCGGACAGGGGGCTAATCAGCCCCAGCATTTT
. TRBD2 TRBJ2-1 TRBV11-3 CASRLAGYYNEQFF TGTGCCAGCAGACTAGCGGGATACTACAATGAGCAGTTCTTC
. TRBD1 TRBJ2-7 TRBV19 CASSSSTGIYEQYF TGTGCCAGTAGTTCGTCGACAGGGATCTACGAGCAGTACTTC
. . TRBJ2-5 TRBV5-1 CASSFAGEKETQYF TGCGCCAGCAGCTTCGCAGGGGAAAAAGAGACCCAGTACTTC
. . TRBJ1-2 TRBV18 CASTYQANYGYTF TGTGCCAGCACCTATCAGGCGAACTATGGCTACACCTTC
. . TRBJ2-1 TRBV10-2 CASNPDSSPYNEQFF TGCGCCAGCAACCCGGACAGTTCCCCCTACAATGAGCAGTTCTTC
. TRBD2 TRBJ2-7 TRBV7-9 CASSLETSVHEQYF TGTGCCAGCAGCTTAGAGACTAGCGTCCACGAGCAGTACTTC
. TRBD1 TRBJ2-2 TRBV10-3 CAISPGPGQGVTGELFF TGTGCCATCAGCCCCGGACCGGGACAGGGGGTGACCGGGGAGCTGTTTTTT
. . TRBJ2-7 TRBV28 CASSLQGAYEQYF TGTGCCAGCAGTTTACAAGGGGCCTACGAGCAGTACTTC
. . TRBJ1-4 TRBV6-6 CASSYDSVYNEKLFF TGTGCCAGCAGTTATGACTCAGTATATAATGAAAAACTGTTTTTT
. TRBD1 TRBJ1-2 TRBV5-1 CASSSLQGNVLLGGYTF TGCGCCAGCAGCTCGTTACAGGGGAACGTTCTATTGGGCGGCTACACCTTC
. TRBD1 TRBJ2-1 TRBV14 CASSHRTGMSNEQFF TGTGCCAGCAGCCATAGGACAGGGATGTCGAATGAGCAGTTCTTC
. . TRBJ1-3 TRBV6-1 CASSESQQSPGNTIYF TGTGCCAGCAGTGAATCCCAACAGAGCCCTGGAAACACCATATATTTT
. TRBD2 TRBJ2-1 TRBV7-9 CASSLSGGWDEQFF TGTGCCAGCAGCTTAAGCGGGGGCTGGGATGAGCAGTTCTTC
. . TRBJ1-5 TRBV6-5 CASSYHSNQPQHF TGTGCCAGCAGTTACCATAGCAATCAGCCCCAGCATTTT
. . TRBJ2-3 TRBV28 CASSLQVGTDTQYF TGTGCCAGCAGTTTGCAGGTTGGCACAGATACGCAGTATTTT
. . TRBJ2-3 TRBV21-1 CASRRGIGTDTQYF TGTGCCAGCCGAAGGGGGATAGGAACAGATACGCAGTATTTT
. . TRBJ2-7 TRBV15 CATSRVRGSYEQYF TGTGCCACCAGCAGAGTTCGGGGCTCCTACGAGCAGTACTTC
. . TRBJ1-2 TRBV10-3 CAASGDINYGYTF TGTGCCGCCTCAGGTGATATTAACTATGGCTACACCTTC
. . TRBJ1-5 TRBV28 CASRHSGDASNQPQHF TGTGCCAGCAGGCACAGCGGGGACGCGAGCAATCAGCCCCAGCATTTT